This T cell receptor (beta chain) was captured in a study of blood T cells in healthy people across ages. With a J-beta primer mix and a sample-barcoded 5' primer, a second PCR ran about 6 to 11 cycles. TCRdb called the 5' RACE reads again in MiXCR, with one record for every CDR3 protein. The sample consists of hundreds of thousands of distinct CDR3 sequences, about 30% of them appearing once. A few counts support this clonotype. V was trimmed by 1 base and J by 4 bases, leaving 13 bases between them. Per the germline V gene, CDR1 is SGHTA and CDR2 is FQGNSA. This CDR3 contains 15 residues. This TCR came from a woman older than 75 in good health. The sample consisted of blood. The V call is TRBV7-2, the J call TRBJ1-1, with D possibly being TRBD1 (5 bases). CDR3 protein: CASSLVGDSGTEAFF. CDR3 bases: TGTGCCAGCAGCTTAGTCGGCGACAGTGGCACTGAAGCTTTCTTT.